The 19 T cell receptor beta chains below all came from one sample that was sequenced in a study of blood T cell repertoires in COVID-19. Some clones are missing from TCRdb's copy, which holds only in-frame ones; the method was immunoSEQ multiplex PCR. The sample includes 220,000 or so clones, 80% to 90% of them seen just once. The source material was PBMCs or T cells enriched from blood (not recorded which). The receptors originated from a man in his forties or fifties who had been exposed to COVID-19.

This clone appeared a few times. The chain links TRBV7-9 to TRBJ1-2; D is ambiguous. CDR3 length: 14 residues. V lost 2 bases, J lost 8 bases, and 15 bases lay in between. Germline-derived CDR1 and CDR2 are SEHNR and FQNEAQ (reference sequence). The CDR3 DNA sequence: TGTGCCAGCAGCTTACTCCCAACAGACCAAGGCTACACCTTC. Translating gives CASSLLPTDQGYTF.

The J gene is TRBJ1-3, the V gene TRBV6-2 or TRBV6-3; TRBD1 is a possible D gene (5 bases). The CDR3 loop spans 17 amino acids. Germline lookup yields CDR1 MNHEY and CDR2 SVGEGT. V was cut by 2 bases and J by 1 base, with 15 bases left in between. CDR3 amino acids: CASSYPARGWSGNTIYF. CDR3 nucleotide sequence: TGTGCCAGCAGTTACCCGGCCCGGGGGTGGTCTGGAAACACCATATATTTT.

In this sample, this clone turned up a few times. CDR3: CSVRLGENYGYTF. In DNA, the CDR3 is TGCAGCGTTCGTCTGGGCGAGAACTATGGCTACACCTTC. The rearrangement links TRBV29-1 to TRBJ1-2, with D unresolved. V was trimmed by 5 bases and J by 2 bases, leaving 12 bases between them. This CDR3 has 13 residues. CDR1 is SQVTM and CDR2 is ANQGSEA in the germline V gene.

The V gene is TRBV2, the J gene TRBJ2-7; the D is unclear. Trimming took 0 bases from V and 6 from J, leaving 9 bases between them. The CDR3 is made up of 13 amino acids. CDR1 and CDR2 from the germline V gene are SNHLY and FYNNEI. This CDR3 is CASSEARVGEQYV. DNA of the CDR3: TGTGCCAGCAGTGAAGCTCGGGTCGGCGAGCAGTACGTC.

V and J are TRBV5-4 and TRBJ1-1; possibly TRBD1 for D (5 bases). Trimming cost V 1 base and J 1 base, with 8 bases left between them. There are 14 residues in the CDR3. The germline V gene has CDR1 SGHNT and CDR2 YYREEE (reference sequence). The CDR3 here is CASSLRGWNTEAFF. The CDR3 region has the DNA TGTGCCAGCAGCTTGAGGGGATGGAACACTGAAGCTTTCTTT.

This clone turned up a few times. The chain couples TRBV30 to TRBJ1-2; 7 nucleotides align to TRBD1. This CDR3 is built from 15 residues. CDR1 is GTSNPN and CDR2 is SVGIG in the germline V gene (reference sequence). After removal of 3 bases from V and 2 bases from J, the junction contained 9 bases not matched to a gene. CDR3 nucleotide sequence: TGTGCCTGGAGCCCGGGACAGCCGGGAAACTATGGCTACACCTTC. It translates to CAWSPGQPGNYGYTF.

This chain joins TRBV5-1 and TRBJ2-5; 12 nucleotides align to TRBD2. Per the germline V gene, CDR1 is SGHRS and CDR2 is YFSETQ. V shed 1 base and J 5 bases; nucleotides not matched to a gene: 9. This CDR3 is built from 17 residues. The CDR3, as DNA: TGCGCCAGCAGCTTGCCGTCTTCTAGCGGGGGGGCGGAGACCCAGTACTTC. Protein sequence: CASSLPSSSGGAETQYF.

V and J are TRBV9 and TRBJ1-2; 10 bases match TRBD1. Per the germline V gene, CDR1 is SGDLS and CDR2 is YYNGEE. The CDR3 loop spans 13 amino acids. With 5 bases clipped from V and 7 bases from J, the junction kept 5 bases outside the gene matches. CDR3 residues: CASSRDRGGGYTF. In nucleotides, the CDR3 is TGTGCCAGCAGTCGGGACAGGGGTGGTGGCTACACCTTC. The full variable domain, rest sourced from reference TRBV9 and TRBJ1-2, is DSGVTQTPKHLITATGQRVTLRCSPRSGDLSVYWYQQSLDQGLQFLIQYYNGEERAKGNILERFSAQQFPDLHSELNLSSLELGDSALYFCASSRDRGGGYTFGSGTRLTVV.

This clone has only a few counts. The chain joins TRBV30 to TRBJ2-3; tentatively, D is TRBD2 (5 bases). The germline V gene encodes CDR1 GTSNPN and CDR2 SVGIG (reference sequence). CDR3 size: 17 residues. Trimming stripped 1 base from V and 10 bases from J, with 27 bases between. CDR3 nucleotide sequence: TGTGCCTGGAGTGAAACCATCATCTTCGGGGTGCCGCGGGCGCAGTATTTT. As protein: CAWSETIIFGVPRAQYF. Complete variable domain (other parts from reference TRBV30 and TRBJ2-3): SQTIHQWPATLVQPVGSPLSLECTVEGTSNPNLYWYRQAAGRGLQLLFYSVGIGQISSEVPQNLSASRPQDRQFILSSKKLLLSDSGFYLCAWSETIIFGVPRAQYFGPGTRLTVL.

J is TRBJ1-1 and V is TRBV5-4, with 7 bases that match TRBD1. Trimming took 2 bases from V and 6 from J; bases not matched to a gene: 13. Germline lookup yields CDR1 SGHNT and CDR2 YYREEE (reference sequence). The CDR3 is 16 residues long. CDR3 amino acids: CASSFGQDRWKAEAFF. For the CDR3, the DNA is TGTGCCAGCAGCTTTGGACAGGACAGATGGAAGGCTGAAGCTTTCTTT.

The gene calls are TRBV24-1 and TRBJ1-1, with 7 bases identical to TRBD1. V shed 6 bases, J shed 4 bases, and the junction held 4 bases outside the gene matches. This CDR3 region has 13 residues. The germline CDR1 and CDR2 sequences are KGHDR and SFDVKD. This chain's CDR3 is CATSRQGFTEAFF. CDR3 DNA: TGTGCCACCAGTCGACAGGGTTTCACTGAAGCTTTCTTT.

The chain combines TRBV2 with TRBJ1-5; 10 nucleotides agree with TRBD1. Germline lookup yields CDR1 SNHLY and CDR2 FYNNEI. V was clipped by 6 bases and J by 6 bases; unmatched bases: 2. This CDR3 spans 13 amino acids. Written as DNA, the CDR3 is TGTGCCAGCAGAGGGACAGGGGCTCAGCCCCAGCATTTT. Protein: CASRGTGAQPQHF.

The genes are TRBV28 and TRBJ1-1; maybe TRBD1 (5 bases). Germline V gene sequence: CDR1 MDHEN, CDR2 SYDVKM. Deletions cut 8 bases from V and 10 bases from J, with 14 bases between. This CDR3 is 11 amino acids long. DNA for the CDR3: TGTGCCAGCTTGAGACAAGGGGCAGCTTTCTTT. Translation gives CASLRQGAAFF. The full variable domain, rest sourced from reference TRBV28 and TRBJ1-1, is DVKVTQSSRYLVKRTGEKVFLECVQDMDHENMFWYRQDPGLGLRLIYFSYDVKMKEKGDIPEGYSVSREKKERFSLILESASTNQTSMYLCASLRQGAAFFGQGTRLTVV.

The chain joins TRBV7-9 to TRBJ1-2; weak D call: TRBD1 (6 bases). Trimming stripped 5 bases from V and 1 base from J, with 11 bases between. The CDR3 length is 14 residues. Germline CDR1 is SEHNR and CDR2 is FQNEAQ (reference sequence). The CDR3 bases are TGTGCCAGCAGCACAAGGGGGAGTAACTATGGCTACACCTTC. Translated, it gives CASSTRGSNYGYTF.

This clone is a singleton in its sample. The V call is TRBV7-9, the J call TRBJ2-1, with 7 nucleotides matching TRBD2. V gave up 5 bases and J gave up 4 bases; unmatched junction bases: 8. CDR1 is SEHNR and CDR2 is FQNEAQ in the germline V gene (reference sequence). The CDR3 covers 15 residues. CDR3 in DNA: TGTGCCAGCAGCCCAACTAGCGTATCATACAATGAGCAGTTCTTC. Translated: CASSPTSVSYNEQFF. The full variable domain, its missing parts supplied by reference TRBV7-9 and TRBJ2-1, is DTGVSQNPRHKITKRGQNVTFRCDPISEHNRLYWYRQTLGQGPEFLTYFQNEAQLEKSRLLSDRFSAERPKGSFSTLEIQRTEQGDSAMYLCASSPTSVSYNEQFFGPGTRLTVL.

The rearrangement uses TRBV11-3 and TRBJ1-2; D may be TRBD1 (5 bases). Germline values: CDR1 SGHNT, CDR2 YENEEA. Deletions cut 0 bases from V and 6 bases from J, with 14 bases between. This CDR3 spans 15 amino acids. The CDR3 loop reads CASSLENGGYDGYTF. DNA of the CDR3: TGTGCCAGCAGCTTAGAAAATGGGGGGTACGATGGCTACACCTTC.

In this sample, this clone turned up once. The V call is TRBV5-1, the J call TRBJ1-1; 7 bases match TRBD1. This CDR3 is 16 amino acids long. Germline V lookup: CDR1 SGHRS, CDR2 YFSETQ. Germline trimming cut 4 bases from V and 5 bases from J; bases unmatched to any gene: 14. The CDR3 region is CASSRYDTGVRTEAFF. The CDR3 region has the DNA TGCGCCAGCAGCCGATACGACACAGGGGTAAGGACTGAAGCTTTCTTT.

CDR3 nucleotides: TGTGCCAGCAGCCCCATAGGGGAGAACACTGAAGCTTTCTTT. Translated, it gives CASSPIGENTEAFF. The V gene is TRBV28, the J gene TRBJ1-1; perhaps TRBD1 as D (5 bases). From germline, CDR1 is MDHEN and CDR2 SYDVKM. The CDR3 consists of 14 residues. V lost 6 bases to trimming and J lost 1 base, with 12 bases between them.

CDR3 nucleotides: TGTGCCAGCAGCAATGACGGGTCCTATGGCTACACCTTC. Protein sequence: CASSNDGSYGYTF. The genes are TRBV7-2 and TRBJ1-2; D ambiguous. The CDR3 loop spans 13 amino acids. Germline lookup yields CDR1 SGHTA and CDR2 FQGNSA. The V and J ends lost 5 bases and 4 bases respectively, with 11 bases between them.